What follows are 29 T cell receptor beta chains derived from one specimen sequenced in a study of blood T cell repertoires in COVID-19. Data came from immunoSEQ multiplex PCR; TCRdb stores just in-frame clones and leaves some out. This table has over 85,000 clones, around 87% appearing once. The sequenced material came from peripheral blood. These receptors originate from a human donor with acute or convalescent COVID-19. The donor label of this sample is uncertain.

V and J are TRBV11-3 and TRBJ1-3; 7 positions match TRBD1. V lost 7 bases to trimming and J lost 2 bases; unmatched junction nucleotides: 17. Looked up from germline, CDR1 is SGHNT and CDR2 is YENEEA. The CDR3 is made up of 18 amino acids. The CDR3 DNA reads TGTGCCAGCACCCCAAGGGGGCAACACCTAGGGGCTGGAAACACCATATATTTT. It yields the protein CASTPRGQHLGAGNTIYF.

The V call is TRBV6-5, the J call TRBJ2-3, with TRBD1 matching 10 bases. The V segment lost 6 bases and the J segment 3 bases; nucleotides outside the gene matches: 6. Germline assignment: CDR1 MNHEY and CDR2 SVGAGI. The length of the CDR3 is 15 residues. CDR3 nucleotides: TGTGCCAGCAGACGACCGGGACAGGGGACAGATACGCAGTATTTT. Amino acid sequence: CASRRPGQGTDTQYF.

V is TRBV7-2 and J is TRBJ2-7; 13 bases line up with TRBD2. This CDR3 spans 16 amino acids. Per the germline V gene, CDR1 is SGHTA and CDR2 is FQGNSA. V lost 4 bases to trimming and J lost 0 bases; unmatched junction nucleotides: 3. The CDR3 region is CASSSGLAGDSYEQYF. The CDR3 nucleotides are TGTGCCAGCAGCTCTGGACTAGCGGGGGACTCCTACGAGCAGTACTTC.

The gene calls are TRBV5-1 and TRBJ2-3; 11 bases are shared with TRBD1. V dropped 4 bases and J dropped 6; count of bases not matched to a gene: 10. This CDR3 is built from 16 residues. Per the germline V gene, CDR1 is SGHRS and CDR2 is YFSETQ. Here the CDR3 DNA reads TGCGCCAGCAGCCTATCCGGGACAGGGGGTTTGGATACGCAGTATTTT. Amino acid sequence: CASSLSGTGGLDTQYF.

This chain links TRBV18 with TRBJ2-7, with 10 bases that match TRBD1. The CDR3 runs to 14 residues. In germline, CDR1 is KGHSH, CDR2 LQKENI. V lost 5 bases and J lost 2; bases outside the gene matches: 3. The CDR3 protein is CASSAGTGAYEQYF. DNA for the CDR3: TGTGCCAGCTCAGCCGGGACAGGGGCCTACGAGCAGTACTTC.

In this sample, this clone turned up once. This chain uses TRBV4-1 with TRBJ2-7; no clear D. The CDR3 spans 14 residues. Germline V gene data show CDR1 as MGHRA and CDR2 as YSYEKL. V was pared by 3 bases and J by 4 bases, with 13 bases between. Here the CDR3 reads CASSHPRQPYEQYF. In DNA form, the CDR3 reads TGCGCCAGCAGCCACCCGAGACAACCGTACGAGCAGTACTTC.

This clone was recorded once. J is TRBJ2-1 and V is TRBV6-2 or TRBV6-3, with 12 positions matching TRBD1. The CDR3 has 15 residues. The V gene end was trimmed by 4 bases and the J gene end by 5 bases; junction bases not matched to a gene: 3. The germline CDR1 and CDR2 sequences are MNHEY and SVGEGT. CDR3 residues: CASSWGQGADNEQFF. The CDR3 DNA sequence: TGTGCCAGCAGTTGGGGACAGGGGGCCGACAATGAGCAGTTCTTC.

The rearrangement links TRBV5-4 to TRBJ2-5; 7 bases line up with TRBD2. The germline CDR1 and CDR2 sequences are SGHNT and YYREEE (reference sequence). V shed 4 bases, J shed 1 base, and the junction held 7 bases outside the gene matches. The CDR3 runs 15 residues. The CDR3 sequence: CASSPGTILQETQYF. The DNA for the CDR3 is TGTGCCAGCAGCCCCGGGACTATCCTCCAAGAGACCCAGTACTTC.

J is TRBJ2-2 and V is TRBV7-9; TRBD1 matches at 7 bases. Germline assignment: CDR1 SEHNR and CDR2 FQNEAQ (reference sequence). The CDR3 runs to 16 residues. J gave up 0 bases and V 5 bases, and 6 bases lay outside the gene matches. CDR3 nucleotides: TGTGCCAGCAGCCGTGGGACAGTAACGAACACCGGGGAGCTGTTTTTT. Protein product: CASSRGTVTNTGELFF. The full variable domain, its missing parts supplied by reference TRBV7-9 and TRBJ2-2, is DTGVSQNPRHKITKRGQNVTFRCDPISEHNRLYWYRQTLGQGPEFLTYFQNEAQLEKSRLLSDRFSAERPKGSFSTLEIQRTEQGDSAMYLCASSRGTVTNTGELFFGEGSRLTVL.

The V and J genes are TRBV2 and TRBJ2-3; 12 bases line up with TRBD2. Germline V gene data show CDR1 as SNHLY and CDR2 as FYNNEI. CDR3 length: 19 residues. V dropped 5 bases and J dropped 0; count of bases not matched to a gene: 12. This chain's CDR3 is CASSFSGLAGHVSTDTQYF. Here the CDR3 DNA reads TGTGCCAGCAGTTTTTCGGGACTAGCGGGCCATGTTAGCACAGATACGCAGTATTTT.

The chain combines TRBV3-1 (or the pseudogene TRBV3-2) with TRBJ2-3, with D perhaps TRBD2 (5 bases). Germline V gene data show CDR1 as LGHDT and CDR2 as YNNKEL (reference sequence). Trimming cost V 0 bases and J 8 bases, with 18 bases left between them. The CDR3 runs 16 residues. This chain's CDR3 is CASSQDAGPRLGTQYF. The CDR3 nucleotides are TGTGCCAGCAGCCAAGATGCGGGCCCGCGGTTGGGTACGCAGTATTTT.

The chain links TRBV6-5 to TRBJ2-7; D is perhaps TRBD2 (5 bases). Trimming left V 3 bases short and J 0 bases short, with 12 bases between. CDR3 size: 15 residues. Germline loops: CDR1 MNHEY, CDR2 SVGAGI. The CDR3 spells CASSYATGSSYEQYF. CDR3 nucleotide sequence: TGTGCCAGCAGTTATGCTACGGGGAGCTCCTACGAGCAGTACTTC.

The gene calls are TRBV19 and TRBJ1-2, with D hard to call. Germline V gene data show CDR1 as LNHDA and CDR2 as SQIVND (reference sequence). This CDR3 comprises 14 residues. Trimming removed 4 bases at V and 3 bases at J, with 12 bases between. The CDR3 nucleotides are TGTGCCAGTAGTAATTACGGGGTAGACTATGGCTACACCTTC. Translation gives CASSNYGVDYGYTF.

The V call is TRBV6-5, the J call TRBJ1-2; 7 bases map to TRBD1. The CDR3 totals 14 residues. The V gene's germline CDR1 is MNHEY and CDR2 SVGAGI. Trimming at V came to 6 bases and at J to 4 bases, leaving 8 bases not matched to a gene. The CDR3 DNA is TGTGCCAGCAGATCGGGACAGTTGATCTATGGCTACACCTTC. Translation: CASRSGQLIYGYTF.

The chain joins TRBV6-6 to TRBJ1-6; D is undetermined. The CDR3 is 15 amino acids. Germline V CDR1 and CDR2: MNHNY, SVGAGI (reference sequence). Trimming took off 6 bases at V and 5 bases at J, with 14 bases between the two ends. CDR3 sequence: CASRLPGDNNSPLHF. The CDR3 bases are TGTGCCAGCAGATTACCCGGGGATAATAATTCACCCCTCCACTTT.

The chain employs TRBV9 and TRBJ1-1, with TRBD1 identical over 7 bases. This CDR3 is built from 14 residues. Germline V CDR1 and CDR2: SGDLS, YYNGEE. Losses at the gene ends were 4 bases for V and 5 bases for J; bases not matched to a gene: 8. The CDR3 reads CASSPRRGWTEAFF. The CDR3 DNA reads TGTGCCAGCAGCCCCCGCAGGGGGTGGACTGAAGCTTTCTTT.

The rearrangement links TRBV5-4 to TRBJ2-7, with 9 bases that match TRBD1. The ends lost 7 bases at V and 1 base at J; junction bases unmatched: 12. Germline V gene lookup returns CDR1 SGHNT and CDR2 YYREEE (reference sequence). The CDR3 has 16 residues. The CDR3 sequence is CASGTELGTGSYEQYF. The DNA for the CDR3 is TGTGCCAGCGGAACCGAACTAGGGACAGGGTCCTACGAGCAGTACTTC.

The chain employs TRBV3-1 (or the pseudogene TRBV3-2) and TRBJ1-1; weak D call: TRBD1 (5 bases). V was clipped by 4 bases and J by 9 bases, with 15 bases between them. Per germline, CDR1 LGHDT and CDR2 YNNKEL (reference sequence). The CDR3 extends over 13 amino acids. The CDR3 bases are TGTGCCAGCAGCCGACCGGGACTCCAGAAAGCTTTCTTT. Protein: CASSRPGLQKAFF.

The CDR3 sequence is CASSQGTEETQYF. The CDR3 DNA reads TGTGCCAGCTCGCAGGGGACAGAAGAGACCCAGTACTTC. The J gene is TRBJ2-5, the V gene TRBV18; 7 nucleotides match TRBD1. The junction had 4 bases not matched to a gene; V was cut back by 6 bases and J by 3 bases. The CDR3 covers 13 residues. Germline lookup yields CDR1 KGHSH and CDR2 LQKENI.

The J gene is TRBJ1-3, the V gene TRBV7-9; 10 bases align to TRBD1. This CDR3 region has 16 residues. Trimming cost V 5 bases and J 3 bases; bases outside gene matches: 7. In germline, CDR1 is SEHNR, CDR2 FQNEAQ (reference sequence). CDR3 sequence (DNA): TGTGCCAGCAGCACCTACGACAGGGGGCTTGGAAACACCATATATTTT. This gives the protein CASSTYDRGLGNTIYF.

V usage is TRBV28 and J usage is TRBJ1-4, with D possibly being TRBD1 (6 bases). Between the trimmed V and J ends, which lost 6 bases and 10 bases, there was a span of 12 bases. The germline CDR1 and CDR2 sequences are MDHEN and SYDVKM. The CDR3 is made up of 12 amino acids. The CDR3 nucleotides are TGTGCCAGCAGAACCCTACAGGGAAAACTGTTTTTT. It is translated as CASRTLQGKLFF.

The chain uses TRBV18 and TRBJ1-6; D not resolved. Germline V gene sequence: CDR1 KGHSH, CDR2 LQKENI. CDR3 length: 16 amino acids. Deletions cut 1 base from V and 8 bases from J, with 15 bases between. This CDR3 reads CASSPLRSGEDSPLHF. Written as DNA, the CDR3 is TGTGCCAGCTCACCACTTAGATCCGGGGAGGATTCACCCCTCCACTTT.

This chain joins TRBV6-1 and TRBJ1-3; D is uncertain. V was trimmed by 4 bases and J by 3 bases, leaving 16 bases between them. Looked up from germline, CDR1 is MNHNS and CDR2 is SASEGT. This CDR3 is 16 amino acids long. CDR3: CASSVSRTAGGNTIYF. For the CDR3, the DNA is TGTGCCAGCAGTGTATCGCGGACCGCGGGTGGAAACACCATATATTTT.

The rearrangement links TRBV10-3 to TRBJ1-1; D is perhaps TRBD1 (5 bases). The CDR3 loop spans 13 amino acids. Germline V gene data show CDR1 as ENHRY and CDR2 as SYGVKD. V dropped 3 bases and J dropped 5 bases, with 10 bases sitting between them. The DNA of the CDR3 is TGTGCCATCAGTGATCAGGGAGGGACTGAAGCTTTCTTT. It specifies CAISDQGGTEAFF.

The V gene is TRBV28, the J gene TRBJ1-2; 9 bases align to TRBD1. Germline V lookup: CDR1 MDHEN, CDR2 SYDVKM. This CDR3 comprises 14 residues. V trimming: 5 bases; J trimming: 5 bases; junction bases outside the gene matches: 6. CDR3 protein: CASSTGDRAYGYTF. CDR3 DNA sequence: TGTGCCAGCAGTACAGGGGACAGGGCATATGGCTACACCTTC.

V gene TRBV5-1 combines with J gene TRBJ2-2; 8 nucleotides match TRBD1. V was clipped by 5 bases and J by 2 bases; unmatched bases: 2. The CDR3 has 14 amino acids. From germline, CDR1 is SGHRS and CDR2 YFSETQ. DNA of the CDR3: TGCGCCAGCAGAGGGACAGGAAACACCGGGGAGCTGTTTTTT. Protein sequence: CASRGTGNTGELFF.

This sequence joins TRBV7-2 and TRBJ2-1; the D gene is possibly TRBD2 (7 bases). The CDR3 runs to 15 residues. Germline CDR1 and CDR2: SGHTA and FQGNSA. V was trimmed by 5 bases and J by 3 bases, leaving 14 bases between them. The CDR3 region has the DNA TGTGCCAGCAGCCCGCCGGGGGGCTTCTACAATGAGCAGTTCTTC. Translating gives CASSPPGGFYNEQFF.

The chain recombines TRBV20-1 with TRBJ1-1, with 8 bases lining up with TRBD1. V was clipped by 3 bases and J by 12 bases; unmatched bases: 6. CDR1 and CDR2 (germline): DFQATT, SNEGSKA (reference sequence). This CDR3 has 11 residues. The chain's CDR3 is CSASERQGPFF. The CDR3 DNA reads TGCAGTGCTAGCGAGAGACAGGGGCCTTTCTTT.

This chain connects TRBV9 to TRBJ2-5; 7 bases are shared with TRBD1. The CDR3 contains 14 residues. The ends lost 3 bases at V and 4 bases at J; junction bases unmatched: 6. CDR1 is SGDLS, CDR2 YYNGEE, per germline. This CDR3 reads CASSERGQRETQYF. The CDR3 nucleotides are TGTGCCAGCAGCGAAAGGGGGCAGAGAGAGACCCAGTACTTC.